The text below deals with one T cell receptor (beta chain). This sample was included in a study of CD8 T cells in Susac syndrome. RNA was extracted with the RNeasy kit, and a quantity of roughly 0.5 to 1 ug was reverse transcribed using random hexamers. In TCRdb, the immunoSEQ multiplex PCR reads were re-called with MiXCR into one record per CDR3 protein. The profile covers around 110,000 distinct CDR3 sequences, with over 90% appearing a single time and more than 0.12% taken by the ten largest. Between the trimmed V and J ends, which lost 0 bases and 7 bases, there was a span of 13 bases. Germline CDR1 is SGHRS and CDR2 is YFSETQ. This CDR3 spans 14 amino acids.

Sequenced: CD4+ T cells from PBMCs. This TCR came from a human donor with Susac syndrome. The gene calls are TRBV5-1 and TRBJ2-5, with D maybe TRBD2 (5 bases). This CDR3 reads CASSLGPTEGTQYF. Written as DNA, the CDR3 is TGCGCCAGCAGCTTGGGACCAACCGAGGGGACCCAGTACTTC. Filled out from reference TRBV5-1 and TRBJ2-5, the complete variable domain reads KAGVTQTPRYLIKTRGQQVTLSCSPISGHRSVSWYQQTPGQGLQFLFEYFSETQRNKGNFPGRFSGRQFSNSRSEMNVSTLELGDSALYLCASSLGPTEGTQYFGPGTRLLVL.